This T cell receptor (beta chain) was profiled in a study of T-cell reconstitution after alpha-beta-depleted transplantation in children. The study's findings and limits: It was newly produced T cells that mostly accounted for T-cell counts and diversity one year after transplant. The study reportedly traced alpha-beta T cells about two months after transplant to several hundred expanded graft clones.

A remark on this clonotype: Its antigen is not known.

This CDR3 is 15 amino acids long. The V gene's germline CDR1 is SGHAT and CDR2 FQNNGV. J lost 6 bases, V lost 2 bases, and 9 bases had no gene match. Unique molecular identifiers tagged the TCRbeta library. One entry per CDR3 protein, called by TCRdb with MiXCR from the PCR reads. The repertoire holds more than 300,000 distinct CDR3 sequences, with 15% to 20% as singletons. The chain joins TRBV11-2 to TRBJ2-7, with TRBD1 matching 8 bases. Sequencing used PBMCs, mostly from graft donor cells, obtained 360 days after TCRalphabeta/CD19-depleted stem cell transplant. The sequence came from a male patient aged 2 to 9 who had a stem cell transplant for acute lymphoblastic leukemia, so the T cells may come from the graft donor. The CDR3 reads CASSLTRTGYFEQYF. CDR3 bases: TGTGCCAGCAGCTTAACCAGGACAGGGTATTTCGAGCAGTACTTC.